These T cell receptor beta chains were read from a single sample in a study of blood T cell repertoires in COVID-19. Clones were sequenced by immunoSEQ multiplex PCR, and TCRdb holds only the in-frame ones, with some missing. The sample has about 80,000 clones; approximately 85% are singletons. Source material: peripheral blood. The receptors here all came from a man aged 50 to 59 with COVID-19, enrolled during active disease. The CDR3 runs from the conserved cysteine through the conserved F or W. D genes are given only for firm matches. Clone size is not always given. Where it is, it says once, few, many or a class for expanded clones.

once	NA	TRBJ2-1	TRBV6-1	CASSDRAASSYNEQFF	TGTGCCAGCAGTGACCGTGCGGCTAGTTCCTACAATGAGCAGTTCTTC
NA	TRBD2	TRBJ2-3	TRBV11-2	CASSLSGRAGRGVTQYF	TGTGCCAGCAGCCTTAGCGGGAGGGCCGGCCGGGGGGTTACGCAGTATTTT
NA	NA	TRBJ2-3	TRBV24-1	CATSEGGAGDTQYF	TGTGCCACCAGTGAGGGGGGAGCGGGAGATACGCAGTATTTT
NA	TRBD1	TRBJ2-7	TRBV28	CASSQPGQGAYEQYF	TGTGCCAGCAGTCAACCGGGACAGGGGGCCTACGAGCAGTACTTC
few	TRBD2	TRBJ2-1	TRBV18	CASSPLTSGNSYNEQFF	TGTGCCAGCTCACCTTTGACTAGCGGGAACTCCTACAATGAGCAGTTCTTC
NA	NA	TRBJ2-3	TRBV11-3	CASSLERADTQYF	TGTGCCAGCAGCTTAGAGCGCGCAGATACGCAGTATTTT
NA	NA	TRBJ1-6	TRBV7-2	CASSLNRDSPLHF	TGTGCCAGCAGCTTAAACAGGGATTCACCCCTCCACTTT
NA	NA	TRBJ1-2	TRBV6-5	CASSYSRGNDYGYTF	TGTGCCAGCAGTTACTCGAGAGGAAACGACTATGGCTACACCTTC
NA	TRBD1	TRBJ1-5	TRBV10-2	CASSAYPGGSNQPQHF	TGCGCCAGCAGTGCCTACCCAGGGGGCAGCAATCAGCCCCAGCATTTT
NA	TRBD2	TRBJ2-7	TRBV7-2	CASSRGLAGGREQYF	TGTGCCAGCAGCCGGGGACTAGCGGGAGGGCGGGAGCAGTACTTC
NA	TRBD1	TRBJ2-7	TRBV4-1	CASSQTVTGDSYEQYF	TGCGCCAGCAGCCAAACCGTGACAGGGGACTCCTACGAGCAGTACTTC
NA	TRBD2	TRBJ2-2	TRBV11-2	CASSLVGSSGPLTGELFF	TGTGCCAGCAGCTTAGTAGGGTCTAGCGGGCCGCTAACCGGGGAGCTGTTTTTT
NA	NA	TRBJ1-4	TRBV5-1	CASSLGDSNEKLFF	TGCGCCAGCAGCTTGGGCGACAGTAATGAAAAACTGTTTTTT
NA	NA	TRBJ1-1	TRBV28	CAIQTGRDEAFF	TGTGCCATCCAGACGGGGAGAGATGAAGCTTTCTTT
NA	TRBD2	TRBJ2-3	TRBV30	CAWGGLAGPDTQYF	TGTGCCTGGGGGGGACTAGCGGGACCCGATACGCAGTATTTT
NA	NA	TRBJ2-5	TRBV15	CATSRDPEETQYF	TGTGCCACCAGCAGAGACCCAGAAGAGACCCAGTACTTC
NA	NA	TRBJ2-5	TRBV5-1	CASSLEVGGETQYF	TGCGCCAGCAGCTTGGAGGTGGGAGGAGAGACCCAGTACTTC
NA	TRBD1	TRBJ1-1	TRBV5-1	CASSGITGGSEAFF	TGCGCCAGCAGCGGAATCACAGGGGGCTCTGAAGCTTTCTTT
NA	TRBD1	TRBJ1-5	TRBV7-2	CASSRQGGQPQHF	TGTGCCAGCAGTCGACAGGGCGGTCAGCCCCAGCATTTT
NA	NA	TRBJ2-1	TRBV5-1	CASSLTSSSYNEQFF	TGCGCCAGCAGCTTGACTTCCTCCTCCTACAATGAGCAGTTCTTC
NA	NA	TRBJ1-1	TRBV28	CASSPLGGGQPTEAFF	TGTGCCAGCAGTCCGCTCGGGGGTGGGCAGCCGACTGAAGCTTTCTTT
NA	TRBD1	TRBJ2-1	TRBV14	CASSRIGTGGRNEQFF	TGTGCCAGCAGCCGGATCGGGACAGGGGGCCGCAATGAGCAGTTCTTC
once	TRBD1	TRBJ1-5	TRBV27	CASRPFGQGGQPQHF	TGTGCCAGCAGGCCCTTTGGACAGGGAGGTCAGCCCCAGCATTTT
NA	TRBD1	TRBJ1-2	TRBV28	CASRQDRGRKGEDGYTF	TGTGCCAGCCGACAGGACAGGGGGAGGAAAGGAGAGGATGGCTACACCTTC
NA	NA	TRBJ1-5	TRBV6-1	CASSESEGVGNQPQHF	TGTGCCAGCAGTGAATCTGAAGGGGTCGGCAATCAGCCCCAGCATTTT
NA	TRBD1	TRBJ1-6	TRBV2	CACRTGANSPLHF	TGTGCCTGCCGGACAGGGGCTAATTCACCCCTCCACTTT
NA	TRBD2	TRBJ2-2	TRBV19	CASSAGTSGSANTGELFF	TGTGCCAGTAGCGCCGGGACTAGCGGGAGCGCGAACACCGGGGAGCTGTTTTTT
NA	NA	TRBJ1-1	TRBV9	CASTRAEKNTEAFF	TGTGCCAGCACTAGAGCAGAGAAGAACACTGAAGCTTTCTTT